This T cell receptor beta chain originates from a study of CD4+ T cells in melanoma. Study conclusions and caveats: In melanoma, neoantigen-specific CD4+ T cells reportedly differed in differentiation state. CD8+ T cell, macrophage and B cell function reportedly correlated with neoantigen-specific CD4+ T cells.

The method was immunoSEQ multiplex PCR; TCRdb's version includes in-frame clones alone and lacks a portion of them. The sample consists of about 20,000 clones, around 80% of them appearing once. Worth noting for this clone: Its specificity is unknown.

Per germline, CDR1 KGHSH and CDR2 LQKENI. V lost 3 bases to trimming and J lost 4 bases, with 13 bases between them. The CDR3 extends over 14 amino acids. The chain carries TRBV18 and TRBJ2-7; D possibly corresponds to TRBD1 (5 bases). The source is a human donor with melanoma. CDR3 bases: TGTGCCAGCTCACCTCCGACAGTACTTTACGAGCAGTACTTC. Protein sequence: CASSPPTVLYEQYF.